The present entry profiles one T cell receptor beta chain with its context. Some 28,000 T cell genomes (about 0.2 ug DNA) went into each sorted-subset replicate. The table came from immunoSEQ multiplex PCR; TCRdb's copy has only in-frame clones and leaves some out. The sample includes around 580,000 clones, 95% to 98% seen only once; the top ten take 0.3%. The data originate from a study of shared clonotypes between healthy human individuals. As defined, naive CD8 cells were CD45RO-negative and positively selected for CCR7, with terminally differentiated effector memory CD45RA+ cells excluded. The sample was naive CD8+ T cells sorted from blood. The origin of this receptor is a man younger than 45 in good health.

In DNA form, the CDR3 reads TGCAGCGTTGAAGGACTAGCGGGAGGCAATTACAATGAGCAGTTCTTC. Translated, it gives CSVEGLAGGNYNEQFF. The chain combines TRBV29-1 with TRBJ2-1; 13 bases are a match to TRBD2. CDR3 length equals 16 residues. The ends lost 1 base at V and 4 bases at J; junction bases unmatched: 4. Germline V CDR1 and CDR2: SQVTM, ANQGSEA.